This T cell receptor (beta chain) was recorded in a study of OX40 agonist ivuxolimab in advanced cancers. Whole-study context: While on treatment, patients had intravenous ivuxolimab at 0.01 to 10 mg/kg every 2 weeks.

The repertoire was sequenced with immunoSEQ multiplex PCR; TCRdb's copy has only in-frame clones and lacks some. Of nearly 80,000 clones listed, about nine tenths are singletons. Overall study findings and caveats: In general, CD8+ T cells held more expanded clones than CD4+ did, on average. The antigens recognized by the expanded peripheral T cells, that is their antigen specificity, were not determined.

There are 15 residues in the CDR3. The germline CDR1 and CDR2 sequences are SGHRS and YFSETQ. V lost 4 bases to trimming and J lost 5 bases; unmatched junction nucleotides: 9. This clone occurred once. The target antigen is unknown. This TCR was sampled from an adult with an advanced solid tumor such as melanoma, head and neck, liver or kidney cancer. The input for sequencing was CD4+ or CD8+ T cells sorted from blood, taken in a trial of the OX40 agonist ivuxolimab. This chain uses TRBV5-1 with TRBJ2-5; 9 nucleotides align to TRBD2. The CDR3 nucleotides are TGCGCCAGCAGCGGTAGGGGCGGGGGGGCGGAGACCCAGTACTTC. It is translated as CASSGRGGGAETQYF.